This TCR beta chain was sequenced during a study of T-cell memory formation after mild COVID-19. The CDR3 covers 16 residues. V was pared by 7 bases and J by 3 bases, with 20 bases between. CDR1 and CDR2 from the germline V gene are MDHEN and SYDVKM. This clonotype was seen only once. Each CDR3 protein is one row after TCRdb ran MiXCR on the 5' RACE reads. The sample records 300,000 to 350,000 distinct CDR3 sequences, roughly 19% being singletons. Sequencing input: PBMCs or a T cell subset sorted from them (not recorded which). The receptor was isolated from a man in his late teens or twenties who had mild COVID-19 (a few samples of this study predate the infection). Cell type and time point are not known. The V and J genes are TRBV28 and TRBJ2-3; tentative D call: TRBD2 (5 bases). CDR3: CASTDMDFSETDTQYF. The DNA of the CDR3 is TGTGCCAGCACCGATATGGACTTCTCCGAGACAGATACGCAGTATTTT.